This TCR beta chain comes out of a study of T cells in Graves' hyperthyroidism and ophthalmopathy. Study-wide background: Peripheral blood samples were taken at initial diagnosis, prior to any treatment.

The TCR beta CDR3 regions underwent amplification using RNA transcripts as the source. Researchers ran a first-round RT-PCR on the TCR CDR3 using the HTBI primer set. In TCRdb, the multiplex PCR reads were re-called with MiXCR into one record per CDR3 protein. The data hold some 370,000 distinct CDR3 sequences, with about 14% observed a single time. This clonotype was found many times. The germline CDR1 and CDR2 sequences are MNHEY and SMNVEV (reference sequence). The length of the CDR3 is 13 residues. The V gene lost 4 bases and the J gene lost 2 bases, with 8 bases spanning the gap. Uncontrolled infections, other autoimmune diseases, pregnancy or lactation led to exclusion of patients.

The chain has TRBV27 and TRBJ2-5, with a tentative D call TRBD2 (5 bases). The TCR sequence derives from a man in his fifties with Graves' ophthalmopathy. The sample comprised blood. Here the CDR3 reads CASSWSGQETQYF. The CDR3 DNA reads TGTGCCAGCAGTTGGTCGGGACAAGAGACCCAGTACTTC.